Below, 13 T cell receptor beta chains from the same sample are listed, as sequenced in a study of T cells in women clearing cervical HPV infection. Sequenced by immunoSEQ multiplex PCR; TCRdb stores in-frame clones only, minus some. This sample contains about 12,000 clones. The sequenced sample consisted of blood buffy coat. The receptors shown here come from a woman aged 18 to 75 with a cervical HPV16 infection that either progressed to CIN3+ or cleared (not recorded which).

Comment on this clone: The CDR3 extends 3 residues past the end of the read, so its final part is completed from the germline J gene. V is TRBV5-1 and J is TRBJ1-2, with TRBD1 matching 7 bases. The ends lost 7 bases at V and 4 bases at J; junction bases unmatched: 10. The CDR3 has 14 residues. Germline CDR1 reads SGHRS; CDR2 reads YFSETQ. CDR3 region: CASSPGQVGYGYTF. CDR3 bases read: TGCGCCAGCTCTCCAGGACAGGTGGGCTATGGC.

In regard to this clone: The read is 3 residues too short to cover the CDR3 end, so that end is filled in from the germline J gene. The chain has TRBV12-3 or TRBV12-4 and TRBJ1-6; TRBD1 might be the D (5 bases). V was shortened by 6 bases and J by 5 bases, with 14 bases between the two germline ends. This CDR3 has 15 amino acids. CDR3 sequence: CASSYGWGNNSPLHF. CDR3 bases read: TGTGCCAGCAGCTATGGATGGGGCAATAATTCACCC.

Note on this clone: The read stops 3 residues short of the end of the CDR3; the missing end is completed from the germline J gene. The rearrangement joins TRBV20-1 to TRBJ2-7; 10 bases fit TRBD2. Germline trimming cut 4 bases from V and 4 bases from J; bases unmatched to any gene: 13. Germline V gene lookup returns CDR1 DFQATT and CDR2 SNEGSKA (reference sequence). This CDR3 contains 16 residues. The CDR3 sequence: CSAKGTSGALGYEQYF. The CDR3 DNA, read in part, is TGCAGTGCTAAGGGCACTAGCGGGGCCTTAGGGTACGAG.

About this clone: From the germline J gene comes the end of the CDR3, since the read stops 3 residues before it. The chain combines TRBV30 with TRBJ1-1, with a tentative D call TRBD1 (6 bases). Germline V gene lookup returns CDR1 GTSNPN and CDR2 SVGIG (reference sequence). Trimming cost V 3 bases and J 3 bases, with 14 bases left between them. This CDR3 contains 14 residues. The CDR3 bases that were read are TGTGCCTGGAGGAAGGGGGGGCGGGACACTGAA. Translated, it gives CAWRKGGRDTE. The full CDR3 protein is CAWRKGGRDTEAFF. Full variable domain (outside the CDR3, taken from reference TRBV30 and TRBJ1-1): SQTIHQWPATLVQPVGSPLSLECTVEGTSNPNLYWYRQAAGRGLQLLFYSVGIGQISSEVPQNLSASRPQDRQFILSSKKLLLSDSGFYLCAWRKGGRDTEAFFGQGTRLTVV.

CDR3: CASSHGQGATYEQYF. The sequenced part of the CDR3 DNA is TGTGCCAGCAGCCACGGACAGGGGGCTACTTACGAG. J is TRBJ2-7 and V is TRBV3-1 (or the pseudogene TRBV3-2), with 11 bases that match TRBD1. The read falls 3 residues short of the CDR3 end, and the missing part is taken from the germline J gene. CDR3 size: 15 residues. Germline V gives CDR1 LGHDT, CDR2 YNNKEL (reference sequence). V lost 3 bases, J lost 4 bases, and 5 bases stayed unmatched.

Points on this clone: The read gets to within 3 residues of the CDR3 end, and the germline J gene fills in the rest. V is TRBV18 and J is TRBJ1-1; D may be TRBD1 (6 bases). Germline loops: CDR1 KGHSH, CDR2 LQKENI. This CDR3 spans 14 amino acids. V lost 6 bases, J lost 6 bases, and 17 bases lay in between. The CDR3 bases that were read are TGTGCCAGCTCCCTGGGGGGGGGCTTGGCTGAA. It encodes CASSLGGGLAE. In full, the CDR3 is CASSLGGGLAEAFF.

As concerns this clone: The read gets to within 3 residues of the CDR3 end, and the germline J gene fills in the rest. The chain employs TRBV7-7 and TRBJ2-5; TRBD1 might be the D (6 bases). The CDR3 has 15 amino acids. V was trimmed by 4 bases and J by 2 bases, leaving 14 bases between them. In germline, CDR1 is SSHAT, CDR2 FNYEAQ (reference sequence). The chain's CDR3 is CASSSTGTLQETQYF. The CDR3 bases that were read are TGTGCCAGCAGCTCAACCGGGACACTGCAAGAGACC.

Concerning this clone itself: The read ends 3 residues shy of where the CDR3 ends; the end is completed using the germline J gene. The rearrangement links TRBV28 to TRBJ1-4; D may be TRBD1 (5 bases). Germline values: CDR1 MDHEN, CDR2 SYDVKM. This CDR3 spans 15 amino acids. Trimming pared 3 bases from V and 7 bases from J, leaving 15 bases between. The CDR3 DNA, read in part, is TGTGCCAGCAGTTTGTCGGGGGTCAATCGTGAAAAA. Protein: CASSLSGVNREK. The CDR3, in full, reads CASSLSGVNREKLFF.

Comment on this clone: The DNA ends 3 residues before the CDR3 does, and the rest of the CDR3 is filled in from the germline J gene. J is TRBJ2-3 and V is TRBV5-4, with 8 bases that match TRBD2. The CDR3 contains 15 residues. V dropped 2 bases and J dropped 0; count of bases not matched to a gene: 2. CDR1 is SGHNT, CDR2 YYREEE, per germline (reference sequence). The CDR3 loop is CASSFGGGSTDTQYF. The sequenced part of the CDR3 DNA is TGTGCCAGCAGCTTCGGCGGGGGGAGCACAGATACG. The whole variable domain, filled in from reference TRBV5-4 and TRBJ2-3, reads ETGVTQSPTHLIKTRGQQVTLRCSSQSGHNTVSWYQQALGQGPQFIFQYYREEENGRGNFPPRFSGLQFPNYSSELNVNALELDDSALYLCASSFGGGSTDTQYFGPGTRLTVL.

Details on this clone: The read comes to an end 3 residues before the CDR3 does, leaving the germline J gene to fill in the end. The chain has TRBV19 and TRBJ1-1, with TRBD1 identical over 7 bases. Looked up from germline, CDR1 is LNHDA and CDR2 is SQIVND (reference sequence). The CDR3 extends over 16 amino acids. Trimming at V came to 3 bases and at J to 3 bases, leaving 10 bases not matched to a gene. CDR3 region: CASSMIQTGLYTEAFF. The CDR3 DNA, read in part, is TGTGCCAGTAGTATGATTCAGACAGGGTTGTACACTGAA.

Points on this clone: The read ends 3 residues before the CDR3 terminus; that terminus is restored from the germline J gene. The chain joins TRBV12-3 or TRBV12-4 to TRBJ2-5; 14 positions agree with TRBD2. There are 14 residues in the CDR3. V lost 8 bases, J lost 2 bases, and 1 base stayed unmatched. CDR3 DNA (partial): TGTGCCAGCGGGACTAGCGGGGGACAAGAGACC. Amino acids: CASGTSGGQET. The full-length CDR3 reads as CASGTSGGQETQYF.

On this clone itself: The CDR3 extends 3 residues past the end of the read, so its final part is completed from the germline J gene. The J gene is TRBJ1-4, the V gene TRBV5-5; the D is unclear. V was pared by 4 bases and J by 2 bases, with 9 bases between. Per germline, CDR1 SGHKS and CDR2 YYEKEE (reference sequence). This CDR3 has 14 amino acids. The covered CDR3 bases are TGTGCCAGCAGCGACACCCCCACTAATGAAAAA. Translating gives CASSDTPTNEK. The whole CDR3 region reads CASSDTPTNEKLFF.

With regard to this clone: From the germline J gene comes the end of the CDR3, since the read stops 3 residues before it. The rearrangement uses TRBV18 and TRBJ1-5, with D unresolved. Trimming took off 3 bases at V and 8 bases at J, with 11 bases between the two ends. Germline V gene sequence: CDR1 KGHSH, CDR2 LQKENI. The CDR3 is 13 amino acids. This CDR3 reads CASSPSRQEPQHF. CDR3 DNA, as far as it was read: TGTGCCAGCTCACCGTCCAGGCAGGAGCCC.